This paragraph reports one T cell receptor (beta chain). Its antigen target is currently unknown. No qualities accompany the bases; no much larger clone lies one base away. To sequence the TCRbeta CDR3 region, genomic DNA was isolated from the sorted cells. The immunoSEQ Assay was used to sequence the TCRbeta CDR3 regions. The clones in this table, taken by TCRdb from immuneACCESS, are in-frame only. Not every clone is retained; where verified, under half of the shortfall comes from an unresolved V gene, and the cause of the rest is unknown. The sample has about 110,000 clones on record, approximately 90% of them singletons. The biggest ten clones account for about 1.2% of the sample. Trimming removed 3 bases from V and 0 bases from J, leaving 13 bases between the germline ends. The germline V gene specifies KGHSH as CDR1 and LQKENI as CDR2. Its CDR3 holds 16 amino acids, cysteine through phenylalanine. The kept DNA is CDR3 alone, 48 bases in frame from the first base.

Patients with a history of autoimmune disease or receiving systemic immunosuppression were excluded from the trial. Peripheral blood for TCR sequencing was collected from all dose cohorts at baseline, on cycle 4 day 1, and on cycle 7 day 1. The samples were taken from a phase I, first-in-human, multicenter, open-label dose-escalation trial of ivuxolimab. Adults with locally advanced or metastatic head and neck squamous cell, hepatocellular, melanoma or renal cell carcinoma were enrolled in the trial. Before TCR sequencing, CD4+ and CD8+ T cells were separately sorted from peripheral blood. The sample belongs to a study of OX40 agonist ivuxolimab in advanced cancers. About the full investigation: Ivuxolimab, which targeted the costimulatory receptor OX40 (CD134), was an agonistic, fully human IgG2 monoclonal antibody. Prior anti-PD-1, anti-PD-L1 or anti-CTLA-4 therapy was permitted, and approximately 39% of dose-escalation patients had received checkpoint inhibitors. Peripheral TCRbeta sequencing aimed to test whether ivuxolimab altered TCR sequence diversity and caused clonal T-cell expansion. The monotherapy dose-escalation portion (N ≈ 52 patients) of the phase I ivuxolimab trial is reported in the paper. Intravenous ivuxolimab was administered to patients every 2 weeks at six dose levels: 0.01, 0.1, 0.3, 1.5, 3 and 10 mg/kg. In the dose-escalation cohort, around four fifths of patients were male, and the mean age was approximately 60 years with a range of roughly 20 to 79. Of the approximately 50 patients in dose escalation, about 20 had hepatocellular carcinoma, some 15 had melanoma, 9 had renal cell carcinoma and 9 had head and neck cancer. Three dose-escalation patients achieved partial responses, one with hepatocellular carcinoma and two with cutaneous melanoma.

The research as a whole found: After ivuxolimab, expanded clones were on average more numerous among CD8+ T cells than among CD4+ T cells. In the 0.1-3.0 mg/kg groups, partial responders were among the patients with the lowest normalized peripheral clonal expansion, particularly in CD8+ T cells. At doses of 0.1 to 3.0 mg/kg, clonal expansion of both CD4+ and CD8+ blood T cells was observed from baseline to week 6. Low levels of normalized T-cell clonal expansion were also seen in some patients who did not respond. The antigen specificity of the clonally expanded peripheral T cells was not determined.

The material sequenced was CD4+ or CD8+ T cells sorted from blood, taken in a trial of the OX40 agonist ivuxolimab. The chain is assembled from TRBV18 and TRBJ2-3, and possibly TRBD2, on 5 matching bases. This TCR was recovered from an adult with an advanced solid tumor such as melanoma, head and neck, liver or kidney cancer. The DNA reads TGTGCCAGCTCACCGCTCCGGGATCTTAGCACAGATACGCAGTATTTT. Its protein reads: CASSPLRDLSTDTQYF.